The rows below give T cell receptor beta chains drawn from one sample of a study of blood T cell repertoires in COVID-19. Sequenced by immunoSEQ multiplex PCR; TCRdb stores in-frame clones only, minus some. The top ten clones hold 0.95% to 1.1% of a sample with approximately 350,000 clones, 75% to 90% of them seen once. The material sequenced was PBMCs or T cells enriched from blood (not recorded which). Source of these receptors: a man between 18 and 29 years old who had recovered from COVID-19. The CDR3 runs from the conserved cysteine through the conserved F or W. A D gene is named only where the DNA matches it firmly. Not every row has a clone size; where given, it reads once, few, many or a size class.

j_call,clone_size,v_call,d_call,cdr3_nt,cdr3_aa
TRBJ1-2,NA,TRBV28,NA,TGTGCCAGCAGTTTGGGGCAGGTTGGCTATGGCTACACCTTC,CASSLGQVGYGYTF
TRBJ2-7,NA,TRBV28,NA,TGTGCCAGCAGTTTAGGGGCGGGGGCTCGGGTCTACGAGCAGTACTTC,CASSLGAGARVYEQYF
TRBJ2-5,NA,TRBV5-1,TRBD2,TGCGCCAGCAGCCTATATCCCCGGGACTACACTTTAGAGACCCAGTACTTC,CASSLYPRDYTLETQYF
TRBJ2-1,NA,TRBV7-9,NA,TGTGCCAGCAGCCCCGCAGGCGACCCCTACAATGAGCAGTTCTTC,CASSPAGDPYNEQFF
TRBJ1-2,NA,TRBV4-2,TRBD1,TGTGCCAGCAGCCAGGAAAACAGGGGGCTGGGTGGCTACACCTTC,CASSQENRGLGGYTF
TRBJ1-4,NA,TRBV5-1,NA,TGCGCCAGCAGCACCCGGGGGGGAAACGGTGAAAAACTGTTTTTT,CASSTRGGNGEKLFF
TRBJ2-5,NA,TRBV9,TRBD1,TGTGCCAGCAGCGTACAGGGACAGGGAGAGACCCAGTACTTC,CASSVQGQGETQYF
TRBJ2-1,NA,TRBV2,NA,TGTGCCAGCCTCTACTACAATGAGCAGTTCTTC,CASLYYNEQFF
TRBJ2-7,NA,TRBV2,TRBD1,TGTGCCAGCTCGAATAGGGGGACAGGGTCTTCCGAGCAGTACTTC,CASSNRGTGSSEQYF
TRBJ1-1,NA,TRBV10-1,TRBD1,TGCGCCAGCGCTCCGGGACAGGGAACATACACTGAAGCTTTCTTT,CASAPGQGTYTEAFF
TRBJ2-3,once,TRBV24-1,TRBD2,TGTGCCACCAGTGATTCCGTTAGCGGGAGGAACTCAGATACGCAGTATTTT,CATSDSVSGRNSDTQYF
TRBJ1-4,NA,TRBV4-1,NA,TGCGCCAGCAGCCAAGGTCGCGGGGTCCCAAGCGAAAAACTGTTTTTT,CASSQGRGVPSEKLFF
TRBJ1-4,NA,TRBV19,TRBD1,TGTGCCAGTAGTAAGGCACGGACAGGGAGTGAAAAACTGTTTTTT,CASSKARTGSEKLFF
TRBJ2-2,once,TRBV2,NA,TGTGCCAGCAGGGCAGACACCGGGGAGCTGTTTTTT,CASRADTGELFF
TRBJ1-5,NA,TRBV7-9,NA,TGTGCCAGCAGCCCCGGAGAGGGCCGGAATCAGCCCCAGCATTTT,CASSPGEGRNQPQHF
TRBJ2-7,NA,TRBV6-5,TRBD2,TGTGCCAGCAGCCTCCCTAGCGGGAGCCACCACGAGCAGTACTTC,CASSLPSGSHHEQYF
TRBJ1-4,NA,TRBV7-2,NA,TGTGCCAGCAGCTTAGATCGGAAGGGGGGGTCTAATGAAAAACTGTTTTTT,CASSLDRKGGSNEKLFF
TRBJ2-7,once,TRBV7-6,TRBD2,TGTGCCAGCAGCCCGAAAATGTTGGGACTAGAGTCCTACGAGCAGTACTTC,CASSPKMLGLESYEQYF
TRBJ1-2,NA,TRBV25-1,TRBD1,TGTGCCAGCAGTACCCAGGGGACAGGGAACTATGGCTACACCTTC,CASSTQGTGNYGYTF
TRBJ1-2,NA,TRBV28,NA,TGTGCCAGCCGGGTGCAGGGGCGTTCTATGGTCTATGGCTACACCTTC,CASRVQGRSMVYGYTF
TRBJ2-5,few,TRBV11-2,NA,TGTGCCAGCAGCTTTGAAAAAACCCTAGTGGGAGCGACGGAGACCCAGTACTTC,CASSFEKTLVGATETQYF
TRBJ1-1,many,TRBV9,TRBD1,TGTGCCAGCAGCGACGGGACAGGGAAGAGCAACACTGAAGCTTTCTTT,CASSDGTGKSNTEAFF
TRBJ2-1,NA,TRBV29-1,TRBD2,TGCAGCGTTTATGGACTAGCGGGAGGCCCGAACAATGAGCAGTTCTTC,CSVYGLAGGPNNEQFF
TRBJ1-5,NA,TRBV6-1,NA,TGTGCCAGCAGTGAACGGCGGGGGGCGCAGCCCCAGCATTTT,CASSERRGAQPQHF
TRBJ1-1,NA,TRBV5-1,TRBD1,TGCGCCAGCAGCTACCGGACAGGGAACACTGAAGCTTTCTTT,CASSYRTGNTEAFF
TRBJ2-1,NA,TRBV10-3,NA,TGTGCCATCAGTCAGGGGAGCTCCTACAATGAGCAGTTCTTC,CAISQGSSYNEQFF
TRBJ2-1,NA,TRBV9,TRBD2,TGTGCCAGCAGCGTTAAAGCGGGAGGGCCGGGCAATGAGCAGTTCTTC,CASSVKAGGPGNEQFF
TRBJ1-5,few,TRBV28,NA,TGTGCCAGCGGAGGGTCTGGGGACTATAGCAATCAGCCCCAGCATTTT,CASGGSGDYSNQPQHF
TRBJ2-3,NA,TRBV9,NA,TGTGCCAGCAGAATGACTGGGGGGGGCAAAGAAGATACGCAGTATTTT,CASRMTGGGKEDTQYF
TRBJ2-7,NA,TRBV5-1,NA,TGCGCCAGCAGCTTAGTGGCAGGAGGTTCCTACGAGCAGTACTTC,CASSLVAGGSYEQYF
TRBJ1-6,NA,TRBV5-5,TRBD1,TGTGCCAGCAGCTCAGGGACAGATCCCTATAATTCACCCCTCCACTTT,CASSSGTDPYNSPLHF
TRBJ2-7,NA,TRBV28,NA,TGTGCCAGCATGGTAGGGGGGGCCTACGAGCAGTACTTC,CASMVGGAYEQYF
TRBJ1-3,NA,TRBV2,NA,TGTGCCAGCAGTGAAGGAGGGGACACCTACTCTGGAAACACCATATATTTT,CASSEGGDTYSGNTIYF
TRBJ2-5,NA,TRBV19,NA,TGTGCCAGTAGTATAGATAGCCAAGAGACCCAGTACTTC,CASSIDSQETQYF
TRBJ2-1,NA,TRBV5-1,NA,TGCGCCAGCAGCTTGGGCCAGGGGAAGGGTGAGCAGTTCTTC,CASSLGQGKGEQFF
TRBJ2-3,many,TRBV10-1,NA,TGCGCCAGCAGTGGCAGACAGGGGGCTAGCGGGAGTCCCCCAGATACGCAGTATTTT,CASSGRQGASGSPPDTQYF
TRBJ2-7,NA,TRBV7-6,NA,TGTGCCAGCTCTGAAGGGGGAGCTTACGAGCAGTACTTC,CASSEGGAYEQYF
TRBJ1-2,NA,TRBV4-1,NA,TGCGCCAGCAGCCAGGCAGGAGGCTACACCTTC,CASSQAGGYTF
TRBJ1-2,NA,TRBV7-8,NA,TGTGCCAGCAGCCCGTACCAGGGTCCCTCCTATGGCTACACCTTC,CASSPYQGPSYGYTF
TRBJ1-4,once,TRBV9,NA,TGTGCCAGCAGCCCGGGACAACTAACGGGTGAAAAACTGTTTTTT,CASSPGQLTGEKLFF
TRBJ1-6,few,TRBV4-1,NA,TGCGCCAGCAGCCAAGATTTAAAGTGGCAGGGATCTTCACCCCTCCACTTT,CASSQDLKWQGSSPLHF
TRBJ1-1,NA,TRBV7-9,NA,TGTGCCAGCAGCTTAGGGGGGCAGGGAACTGAAGCTTTCTTT,CASSLGGQGTEAFF
TRBJ2-2,NA,TRBV9,NA,TGTGCCAGCAGCGTAACAAGTCAGTCAGGGGCCACCGGGGAGCTGTTTTTT,CASSVTSQSGATGELFF
TRBJ2-2,NA,TRBV6-5,TRBD1,TGTGCCAGCAGATATACGGGACAGCTCACCGGGGAGCTGTTTTTT,CASRYTGQLTGELFF
TRBJ1-2,NA,TRBV4-1,NA,TGCGCCAGCAGCCAAGATGCGGGACCCTCTAGGGGCTACACCTTC,CASSQDAGPSRGYTF
TRBJ1-1,NA,TRBV11-3,NA,TGTGCCAGCAGCTTAGACACACACACTGAAGCTTTCTTT,CASSLDTHTEAFF
TRBJ2-6,few,TRBV7-2,NA,TGTGCCAGCAGCCCGGAGCTTACTGGGGCCAACGTCCTGACTTTC,CASSPELTGANVLTF
TRBJ2-7,NA,TRBV20-1,NA,TGCAGTGTGGCTGAAGCCTACGAGCAGTACTTC,CSVAEAYEQYF
TRBJ1-2,once,TRBV3-1/TRBV3-2,NA,TGTGCCAGCAGCCACCTCGACAGTGGCTACACCTTC,CASSHLDSGYTF
TRBJ2-1,NA,TRBV7-3,NA,TGTGCCAGCAGCTTAAATACTGGAGGGCCTTACAATGAGCAGTTCTTC,CASSLNTGGPYNEQFF
TRBJ1-4,NA,TRBV7-8,TRBD1,TGTGCCAGCAACGAGAGGGACAGGCTTAATGAAAAACTGTTTTTT,CASNERDRLNEKLFF
TRBJ1-1,NA,TRBV11-2,TRBD1,TGTGCCAGCAGCTCCCGGGACAGGGGGCACACTGAAGCTTTCTTT,CASSSRDRGHTEAFF
TRBJ1-4,NA,TRBV5-1,NA,TGCGCCAGCAGCTTGGGAAACGGACACGCTAATGAAAAACTGTTTTTT,CASSLGNGHANEKLFF
TRBJ2-5,NA,TRBV18,TRBD1,TGTGCCAGCTCACTGACAGGGGAACCAAAAGAGACCCAGTACTTC,CASSLTGEPKETQYF
TRBJ1-3,NA,TRBV18,NA,TGTGCCAGCTCACCAGGAGCGAGCTCTGGAAACACCATATATTTT,CASSPGASSGNTIYF
TRBJ2-1,once,TRBV18,TRBD2,TGTGCCAGCTCCCAGACTAGCGGGAGTAGATACAATGAGCAGTTCTTC,CASSQTSGSRYNEQFF
TRBJ1-1,NA,TRBV30,NA,TGTGCCTGGGGCACGACAGTGAACACTGAAGCTTTCTTT,CAWGTTVNTEAFF
TRBJ1-1,NA,TRBV7-8,TRBD1,TGTGCCAGCAGCTTAGGGGGGACAGGGGTCACTGAAGCTTTCTTT,CASSLGGTGVTEAFF
TRBJ2-3,NA,TRBV27,TRBD2,TGTGCCAGCAGTCCCGCTAGCGGAGACACAGATACGCAGTATTTT,CASSPASGDTDTQYF
TRBJ2-2,NA,TRBV19,NA,TGTGCCAGTTCTAAGGGCCAGGGTGGAGCCGGGGAGCTGTTTTTT,CASSKGQGGAGELFF